This T cell receptor (beta chain) was sequenced during a study of CD8 T cells in Susac syndrome. Notes on the study in general: Susac-specific public clones in total CD8+ repertoires numbered some 16; in CD8+ TEMRA repertoires, they numbered about 5. By the study's own acknowledgment, its TCR sequencing and HLA analysis included relatively few individuals.

A word on this clonotype: Antigen: not known.

Reverse transcription of roughly 0.45 to 1 ug RNA was carried out with random hexamers. TCRdb analysed the immunoSEQ multiplex PCR reads with MiXCR anew, one entry per CDR3 protein. Of about 150,000 distinct CDR3 sequences listed, 85% to 95% are singletons. The V gene end was trimmed by 4 bases and the J gene end by 5 bases; junction bases not matched to a gene: 8. Germline CDR1 and CDR2: KGHSH and LQKENI. The CDR3 contains 16 residues. The sequenced sample consisted of CD8+ T cells from PBMCs. This receptor was taken from a human donor with Susac syndrome. This chain joins TRBV18 and TRBJ2-5, with 12 bases fitting TRBD2. CDR3 nucleotide sequence: TGTGCCAGCTCACGCCGGACTAGCGGGGAGTTCGAGACCCAGTACTTC. This translates into CASSRRTSGEFETQYF. Full variable domain (missing parts from reference TRBV18 and TRBJ2-5): NAGVMQNPRHLVRRRGQEARLRCSPMKGHSHVYWYRQLPEEGLKFMVYLQKENIIDESGMPKERFSAEFPKEGPSILRIQQVVRGDSAAYFCASSRRTSGEFETQYFGPGTRLLVL.